The rows below give T cell receptor beta chains drawn from one sample of a study of T-cell reconstitution after alpha-beta-depleted transplantation in children. TCRdb redid the calling of the PCR reads with MiXCR, one entry per CDR3 protein. The sample records about 510,000 distinct CDR3 sequences, roughly 11% being singletons. The sample was PBMCs, mostly from graft donor cells, taken 180 days after TCRalphabeta/CD19-depleted stem cell transplant. Source of these receptors: a female patient aged 2-10 years who had a stem cell transplant for aplastic anemia, so the T cells may come from the graft donor. Each CDR3 is given with its conserved first and last residue. Each record gives: clone size, D gene, CDR3 length, V gene, J gene, CDR3 DNA, CDR3 protein. A D gene is named only where the DNA matches it firmly. Clone size is shown for a subset of rows, as once, few, many or a class of expanded clone.

clone_size: -
d_call: TRBD2
cdr3_length: 16
v_call: TRBV7-2
j_call: TRBJ2-1
cdr3_nt: TGTGCCAGCAGCCCGAAGCTGCCTAGCGGGTACAATGAGCAGTTCTTC
cdr3_aa: CASSPKLPSGYNEQFF

clone_size: few
d_call: -
cdr3_length: 16
v_call: TRBV6-5
j_call: TRBJ2-6
cdr3_nt: TGTGCCAGCAGTTACTCCCTTAGCACTGGGGCCAACGTCCTGACTTTC
cdr3_aa: CASSYSLSTGANVLTF

clone_size: many
d_call: -
cdr3_length: 12
v_call: TRBV20-1
j_call: TRBJ2-1
cdr3_nt: TGCAGTGCTAGAGTCCCCTACAATGAGCAGTTCTTC
cdr3_aa: CSARVPYNEQFF

clone_size: -
d_call: -
cdr3_length: 13
v_call: TRBV15
j_call: TRBJ1-2
cdr3_nt: TGTGCCACCAGCAGAGGGGGTGCCTATGGCTACACCTTC
cdr3_aa: CATSRGGAYGYTF

clone_size: -
d_call: -
cdr3_length: 22
v_call: TRBV6-2/TRBV6-3
j_call: TRBJ1-5
cdr3_nt: TGTGCCAGCAGTTACTGGCCGTGGACGGGGGTTCTTTCCATATATAGCAATCAGCCCCAGCATTTT
cdr3_aa: CASSYWPWTGVLSIYSNQPQHF

clone_size: few
d_call: -
cdr3_length: 12
v_call: TRBV29-1
j_call: TRBJ2-3
cdr3_nt: TGCAGCGTTGAAGGGAGTACAGATACGCAGTATTTT
cdr3_aa: CSVEGSTDTQYF

clone_size: few
d_call: TRBD2
cdr3_length: 15
v_call: TRBV13
j_call: TRBJ2-1
cdr3_nt: TGTGCCAGCTACCAACCTGGGACTAGCGGTAATGAGCAGTTCTTC
cdr3_aa: CASYQPGTSGNEQFF

clone_size: -
d_call: -
cdr3_length: 17
v_call: TRBV12-3/TRBV12-4
j_call: TRBJ1-5
cdr3_nt: TGTGCCAGCAGTTTAACTGCGGGACAAACTAGCAATCAGCCCCAGCATTTT
cdr3_aa: CASSLTAGQTSNQPQHF

clone_size: many
d_call: -
cdr3_length: 16
v_call: TRBV29-1
j_call: TRBJ2-7
cdr3_nt: TGCAGCGTTGAAGTCCTGGCGGGGTTAAGCTCCTACGAGCAGTACTTC
cdr3_aa: CSVEVLAGLSSYEQYF

clone_size: many
d_call: -
cdr3_length: 12
v_call: TRBV28
j_call: TRBJ1-1
cdr3_nt: TGTGCCAGCAGTTTTCGGAACACTGAAGCTTTCTTT
cdr3_aa: CASSFRNTEAFF

clone_size: -
d_call: -
cdr3_length: 18
v_call: TRBV9
j_call: TRBJ2-1
cdr3_nt: TGTGCCAGCACCGTGCAGGTTGAGATTAGCGGAATCTACAATGAGCAGTTCTTC
cdr3_aa: CASTVQVEISGIYNEQFF

clone_size: few
d_call: -
cdr3_length: 10
v_call: TRBV20-1
j_call: TRBJ2-5
cdr3_nt: TGCAGTGCCAACTCGGGGACCCAGTACTTC
cdr3_aa: CSANSGTQYF

clone_size: -
d_call: TRBD2
cdr3_length: 16
v_call: TRBV9
j_call: TRBJ2-1
cdr3_nt: TGTGCCAGCAGCGTAGCTACCGGCGGGACTAGAAATGAGCAGTTCTTC
cdr3_aa: CASSVATGGTRNEQFF

clone_size: few
d_call: -
cdr3_length: 13
v_call: TRBV28
j_call: TRBJ2-1
cdr3_nt: TGTGCCGCCCACAGTTGGAAGGGCAATGAGCAGTTCTTC
cdr3_aa: CAAHSWKGNEQFF

clone_size: many
d_call: -
cdr3_length: 13
v_call: TRBV12-3/TRBV12-4
j_call: TRBJ2-3
cdr3_nt: TGTGCCAGCACCGGGGTTCGCACAGATACGCAGTATTTT
cdr3_aa: CASTGVRTDTQYF

clone_size: few
d_call: -
cdr3_length: 14
v_call: TRBV6-2/TRBV6-3
j_call: TRBJ2-1
cdr3_nt: TGTGCCAGCAGTTACTCGTACAACTACAATGAGCAGTTCTTC
cdr3_aa: CASSYSYNYNEQFF

clone_size: many
d_call: -
cdr3_length: 13
v_call: TRBV5-6
j_call: TRBJ2-5
cdr3_nt: TGCGCCAGCAGCTTGGACCCCCAAGAGACCCAGTACTTC
cdr3_aa: CASSLDPQETQYF

clone_size: -
d_call: -
cdr3_length: 13
v_call: TRBV14
j_call: TRBJ2-7
cdr3_nt: TGTGCCAGCAGCCTTTCCGGGACAAGGGAGCAGTACTTC
cdr3_aa: CASSLSGTREQYF

clone_size: few
d_call: -
cdr3_length: 12
v_call: TRBV28
j_call: TRBJ2-7
cdr3_nt: TGTGCCAGCAGCTCCTCAGACAGCGAGCAGTACTTC
cdr3_aa: CASSSSDSEQYF

clone_size: many
d_call: -
cdr3_length: 15
v_call: TRBV5-1
j_call: TRBJ2-6
cdr3_nt: TGCGCCAGCAGCTTGAGGGGGACTGGGGCCAACGTCCTGACTTTC
cdr3_aa: CASSLRGTGANVLTF

clone_size: -
d_call: -
cdr3_length: 13
v_call: TRBV6-1
j_call: TRBJ1-5
cdr3_nt: TGTGCCAGCAGAAGCAGAACGAATCAGCCCCAGCATTTT
cdr3_aa: CASRSRTNQPQHF

clone_size: few
d_call: TRBD2
cdr3_length: 12
v_call: TRBV15
j_call: TRBJ2-1
cdr3_nt: TGTGCCACCACTCGGGGGGGCAATGAGCAGTTCTTC
cdr3_aa: CATTRGGNEQFF

clone_size: -
d_call: TRBD1
cdr3_length: 17
v_call: TRBV2
j_call: TRBJ1-3
cdr3_nt: TGTGCCAGCAGTGATCCCCGACAGGGGGCGAGAGGAAACACCATATATTTT
cdr3_aa: CASSDPRQGARGNTIYF

clone_size: many
d_call: -
cdr3_length: 13
v_call: TRBV29-1
j_call: TRBJ2-3
cdr3_nt: TGCAGCGTTGATACAGGGAAGACAGATACGCAGTATTTT
cdr3_aa: CSVDTGKTDTQYF

clone_size: few
d_call: TRBD2
cdr3_length: 15
v_call: TRBV7-3
j_call: TRBJ2-1
cdr3_nt: TGTGCCAGCAGCTTACTTGGCGGGAGTCAAAATGAGCAGTTCTTC
cdr3_aa: CASSLLGGSQNEQFF

clone_size: few
d_call: -
cdr3_length: 16
v_call: TRBV20-1
j_call: TRBJ2-1
cdr3_nt: TGCAGTGCTCGTGACGGATCCCCCAGCTCCTACAATGAGCAGTTCTTC
cdr3_aa: CSARDGSPSSYNEQFF

clone_size: few
d_call: -
cdr3_length: 13
v_call: TRBV28
j_call: TRBJ2-7
cdr3_nt: TGTGCCAGCACCAGTTTCCCCTCCTACGAGCAGTACTTC
cdr3_aa: CASTSFPSYEQYF

clone_size: -
d_call: TRBD2
cdr3_length: 14
v_call: TRBV25-1
j_call: TRBJ2-7
cdr3_nt: TGTGCCAGCAGTGCTGCGGGAGAATTCTCCGAGCAGTACTTC
cdr3_aa: CASSAAGEFSEQYF

clone_size: -
d_call: -
cdr3_length: 14
v_call: TRBV4-3
j_call: TRBJ2-2
cdr3_nt: TGCGCCAGCAGCCAAGTCCCCCCTCCCGGGGAGCTGTTTTTT
cdr3_aa: CASSQVPPPGELFF

clone_size: few
d_call: TRBD1
cdr3_length: 14
v_call: TRBV20-1
j_call: TRBJ1-5
cdr3_nt: TGCAGTGCTAGGGCCGGGACAGGTAATCAGCCCCAGCATTTT
cdr3_aa: CSARAGTGNQPQHF

clone_size: few
d_call: TRBD2
cdr3_length: 18
v_call: TRBV3-1
j_call: TRBJ2-1
cdr3_nt: TGTGCCAGCAGCCAAGTGGGACTAGCGGGAGTCAGGGGCAATGAGCAGTTCTTC
cdr3_aa: CASSQVGLAGVRGNEQFF

clone_size: few
d_call: TRBD1
cdr3_length: 15
v_call: TRBV20-1
j_call: TRBJ1-4
cdr3_nt: TGCAGTGCTAGCCAGACAGGGGCACTCAATGAAAAACTGTTTTTT
cdr3_aa: CSASQTGALNEKLFF

clone_size: few
d_call: -
cdr3_length: 14
v_call: TRBV7-2
j_call: TRBJ2-7
cdr3_nt: TGTGCCAGCAGCCCAGGGACCAGCGTCTACGAGCAGTACTTC
cdr3_aa: CASSPGTSVYEQYF

clone_size: few
d_call: TRBD2
cdr3_length: 13
v_call: TRBV20-1
j_call: TRBJ2-5
cdr3_nt: TGCAGTGCTGAGACTAGCGGGAGGGAGACCCAGTACTTC
cdr3_aa: CSAETSGRETQYF

clone_size: -
d_call: -
cdr3_length: 13
v_call: TRBV28
j_call: TRBJ2-7
cdr3_nt: TGTGCCAGCAGTCCTGGACAGCGACCTGAGTCGTACTTC
cdr3_aa: CASSPGQRPESYF

clone_size: -
d_call: -
cdr3_length: 15
v_call: TRBV7-2
j_call: TRBJ2-2
cdr3_nt: TGTGCCACCCCTCACTCCCGTTTGGGCACCGGGGAGCTGTTTTTT
cdr3_aa: CATPHSRLGTGELFF

clone_size: -
d_call: TRBD1
cdr3_length: 16
v_call: TRBV6-5
j_call: TRBJ2-7
cdr3_nt: TGTGCCAGCAGTTTATTGTTGGGACAGGGTGCCTACGAGCAGTACTTC
cdr3_aa: CASSLLLGQGAYEQYF

clone_size: -
d_call: -
cdr3_length: 17
v_call: TRBV7-9
j_call: TRBJ1-2
cdr3_nt: TGTGCCAGCAGCTTATCCCCCGGCGGCCCGGGGGGAGCTGGCTACACCTTC
cdr3_aa: CASSLSPGGPGGAGYTF

clone_size: -
d_call: -
cdr3_length: 14
v_call: TRBV27
j_call: TRBJ2-1
cdr3_nt: TGTGCCAGCAGTTTCGGGGGCCTGTACAATGAGCAGTTCTTC
cdr3_aa: CASSFGGLYNEQFF

clone_size: -
d_call: -
cdr3_length: 14
v_call: TRBV28
j_call: TRBJ2-5
cdr3_nt: TGTGCCAGCATTCCTCGACTGGGGGCCGAGACCCAGTACTTC
cdr3_aa: CASIPRLGAETQYF

clone_size: -
d_call: TRBD2
cdr3_length: 17
v_call: TRBV2
j_call: TRBJ2-5
cdr3_nt: TGTGCCAGCAGGAACCCGGGACTAGCGGGAGGTCGGGAGACCCAGTACTTC
cdr3_aa: CASRNPGLAGGRETQYF

clone_size: -
d_call: -
cdr3_length: 14
v_call: TRBV3-1
j_call: TRBJ2-1
cdr3_nt: TGTGCCAGCAGCCGTCGGGGCACTTACAATGAGCAGTTCTTC
cdr3_aa: CASSRRGTYNEQFF

clone_size: -
d_call: TRBD1
cdr3_length: 14
v_call: TRBV28
j_call: TRBJ2-5
cdr3_nt: TGTGCCAGCGGGACAGGGACGATTCAAGAGACCCAGTACTTC
cdr3_aa: CASGTGTIQETQYF

clone_size: many
d_call: -
cdr3_length: 14
v_call: TRBV15
j_call: TRBJ2-5
cdr3_nt: TGTGCCACCAGCAGAGATCGGGCGGAAGAGACCCAGTACTTC
cdr3_aa: CATSRDRAEETQYF

clone_size: many
d_call: -
cdr3_length: 13
v_call: TRBV10-3
j_call: TRBJ1-1
cdr3_nt: TGTGCCATCAGGACCCTTTGGGACACTGAAGCTTTCTTT
cdr3_aa: CAIRTLWDTEAFF

clone_size: -
d_call: TRBD2
cdr3_length: 15
v_call: TRBV29-1
j_call: TRBJ2-3
cdr3_nt: TGCAGCGTTGATAGTAGCGGGAGTACGACAGATACGCAGTATTTT
cdr3_aa: CSVDSSGSTTDTQYF

clone_size: few
d_call: -
cdr3_length: 13
v_call: TRBV29-1
j_call: TRBJ2-7
cdr3_nt: TGCAGCGTTGAACTCGCGGCTTCCTACGAGCAGTACTTC
cdr3_aa: CSVELAASYEQYF

clone_size: -
d_call: -
cdr3_length: 17
v_call: TRBV7-6
j_call: TRBJ2-3
cdr3_nt: TGTGCCAGCAGCTTAGCGCTGCGACCGCCCGTCACAGATACGCAGTATTTT
cdr3_aa: CASSLALRPPVTDTQYF

clone_size: few
d_call: TRBD1
cdr3_length: 13
v_call: TRBV6-2/TRBV6-3
j_call: TRBJ2-1
cdr3_nt: TGTGCCAGCAGTTATGGGACAGTTAATGAGCAGTTCTTC
cdr3_aa: CASSYGTVNEQFF

clone_size: few
d_call: -
cdr3_length: 17
v_call: TRBV5-1
j_call: TRBJ2-7
cdr3_nt: TGCGCCAGCAGCTTAGTGACAGGATCCTATAGCTCCTACGAGCAGTACTTC
cdr3_aa: CASSLVTGSYSSYEQYF

clone_size: -
d_call: TRBD2
cdr3_length: 17
v_call: TRBV5-1
j_call: TRBJ2-1
cdr3_nt: TGCGCCAGCAGCCCCGGACTAGCGGGAGGGCCCGTCAATGAGCAGTTCTTC
cdr3_aa: CASSPGLAGGPVNEQFF

clone_size: few
d_call: -
cdr3_length: 15
v_call: TRBV24-1
j_call: TRBJ2-3
cdr3_nt: TGTGCCACCAGTGATCCGGGAGTTACGTCAGATACGCAGTATTTT
cdr3_aa: CATSDPGVTSDTQYF